The clone carrying this T cell receptor beta chain is a singleton in its sample. Its antigen is not known. Sampling times: baseline, cycle 4 day 1, cycle 7 day 1. The data were taken from a study of OX40 agonist ivuxolimab in advanced cancers. Broader study findings: CD4+ and CD8+ blood T cells expanded clonally by week 6 at 0.1 to 3.0 mg/kg. Individuals who were partial responders at 0.1-3.0 mg/kg had clonal expansion that ranked among the lowest. More expanded clones were seen, on average, in CD8+ T cells than in CD4+.

Generated by immunoSEQ multiplex PCR, the TCRdb table keeps only in-frame clones and is missing some. This table has around 45,000 clones, around 90% appearing once. Losses at the gene ends were 5 bases for V and 7 bases for J; bases not matched to a gene: 14. CDR1 SEHNR and CDR2 FQNEAQ come from the germline V gene (reference sequence). The CDR3 runs to 17 residues. This rearrangement joins TRBV7-9 to TRBJ1-4; 9 positions match TRBD1. The source was CD4+ or CD8+ T cells sorted from blood, collected in a trial of the OX40 agonist ivuxolimab. This sequence originates from an adult with an advanced solid tumor such as melanoma, head and neck, liver or kidney cancer. The CDR3 DNA is TGTGCCAGCAGCCCAAGACAGGGGGTTGCGTTCGGTGAAAAACTGTTTTTT. The encoded protein is CASSPRQGVAFGEKLFF. Full variable domain (rest looked up from reference TRBV7-9 and TRBJ1-4): DTGVSQNPRHKITKRGQNVTFRCDPISEHNRLYWYRQTLGQGPEFLTYFQNEAQLEKSRLLSDRFSAERPKGSFSTLEIQRTEQGDSAMYLCASSPRQGVAFGEKLFFGSGTQLSVL.